The source of this T cell receptor beta chain is a study of breast tumors, draining lymph nodes, adjacent tissues (dated by TCRdb to 2016 to 2017). Study-wide context: Breast cancer patients provided tumor, adjacent nontumor tissue and axillary lymph nodes, and the study compared the TCR beta repertoires across these three sources. The study aimed to assess the relationships and possible T-cell exchange between tumor, surrounding tissue and draining lymph node repertoires in human breast cancer. Study-level results and caveats: Tumor T-cell repertoires showed less diversity than lymph node repertoires and more diversity than nontumor tissue repertoires, and tumor T-cell repertoires showed preferential V and J gene usage. Tumor and nontumor tissue repertoires were significantly more similar in luminal-like than in basal-like breast cancer. The conclusion that tumor T cells originate in lymph nodes was framed as consistent with a hypothesis rather than directly demonstrated. A scenario in which most tumor T cells derive from the lymph node and then expand within tumor tissue was judged to be consistent with the data.

Sequencing took place on an Illumina HiSeq 2000. Multiplex PCR amplification was used to build the TCR beta chain libraries. High-throughput sequencing was used to analyze the amplified TCR beta chain products. TCRdb reprocessing: public reads trimmed at Q25 with fastp, clones called with MiXCR, in-frame beta chains kept. Rows are unified per CDR3 protein, each entry keeping the most common DNA and genes. The sample table lists approximately 190,000 distinct CDR3 sequences, 31% of them with a count of one. The top ten hold approximately 4.3% of the sample. The lymph node samples were taken from the axillary draining lymph nodes of breast cancer patients. This clonotype was counted at least ten times. This clone's antigen is unknown. Base qualities were left out, and no much larger clone turns up one base away. Measured from the cysteine to the phenylalanine, the CDR3 is 15 residues long. Only CDR3 DNA is held: 45 bases, read in frame from base 1. CDR1 and CDR2 (DFQATT, SNEGSKA) derive from the germline V gene (reference sequence). Trimming takes 4 bases off V and 6 bases off J; junction bases not matched to a gene: 12.

The sequence was obtained from a female donor with breast cancer. Some clones in this sample may be carry-over from other donors' samples. Recombination connected TRBV20-1 to TRBJ2-7; TRBD2 matches 10 bases in the middle. The sample consisted of axillary lymph node tissue. The CDR3 protein is CSAKSWASGGSEQYF. The DNA sequence is as follows: TGCAGTGCTAAGTCATGGGCTAGCGGGGGAAGCGAGCAGTACTTC.